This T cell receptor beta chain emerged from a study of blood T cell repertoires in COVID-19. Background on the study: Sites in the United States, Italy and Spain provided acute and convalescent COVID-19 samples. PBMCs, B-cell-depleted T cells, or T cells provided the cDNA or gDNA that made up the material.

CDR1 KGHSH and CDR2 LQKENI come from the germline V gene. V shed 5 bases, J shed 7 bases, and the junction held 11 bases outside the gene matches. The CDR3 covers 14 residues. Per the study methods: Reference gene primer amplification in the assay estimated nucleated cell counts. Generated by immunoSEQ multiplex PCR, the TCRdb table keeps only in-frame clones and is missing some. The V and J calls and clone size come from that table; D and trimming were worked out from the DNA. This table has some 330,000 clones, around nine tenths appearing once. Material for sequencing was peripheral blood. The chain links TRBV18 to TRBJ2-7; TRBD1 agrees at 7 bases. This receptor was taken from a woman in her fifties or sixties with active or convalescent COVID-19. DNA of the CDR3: TGTGCCAGCTCAACAGGGAAGGGGGCTCGGGAGCAGTACTTC. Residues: CASSTGKGAREQYF.